A selection of T cell receptor beta chains follows, all from one sample in a study of beta chain features in type 1 diabetes. Clones were read by immunoSEQ multiplex PCR, and TCRdb kept only the in-frame ones, dropping some. The repertoire holds 600,000 to 700,000 clones, with 9.5% to 15% as singletons. Sample: naive CD4+ T cells from blood. These receptors all stem from a man younger than 40 with type 1 diabetes. Each CDR3 is given with its conserved first and last residue. The D gene is left open where the match is weak. A clone size is listed for some rows: how often the clone was seen (once, few, many), or a class if it is expanded.

>TRBJ2-3|14|NA|TRBV11-2|NA
CASSSLSSTDTQYF
TGTGCCAGCAGCTCACTCTCTAGCACAGATACGCAGTATTTT
>TRBJ2-1|16|many|TRBV14|NA
CASSQQDRWSYNEQFF
TGTGCCAGCAGCCAACAAGACAGGTGGAGCTACAATGAGCAGTTCTTC
>TRBJ1-1|18|NA|TRBV12-5|TRBD1
CASGLAISAGGPGTEAFF
TGTGCTAGTGGTTTGGCCATTTCGGCAGGGGGTCCGGGCACTGAAGCTTTCTTT
>TRBJ1-2|15|NA|TRBV7-8|NA
CASSPSGSWGYGYTF
TGTGCCAGCAGCCCGTCAGGCTCCTGGGGCTATGGCTACACCTTC
>TRBJ1-1|14|NA|TRBV11-2|NA
CASSLRGFNTEAFF
TGTGCCAGCAGCTTAAGGGGGTTTAACACTGAAGCTTTCTTT
>TRBJ1-2|11|few|TRBV2|NA
CASSEAVGYTF
TGTGCCAGCAGTGAAGCGGTCGGCTACACCTTC
>TRBJ1-6|15|NA|TRBV6-4|TRBD1
CGVSRARQGDSPLHF
TGTGGCGTATCACGGGCAAGACAGGGTGATTCACCCCTCCACTTT
>TRBJ1-6|13|NA|TRBV7-6|NA
CASSLEVVSPLHF
TGTGCCAGCAGCTTAGAGGTTGTTTCACCCCTCCACTTT
>TRBJ2-1|14|NA|TRBV7-8|NA
CASSLFADYNEQFF
TGTGCCAGCAGCTTATTTGCAGACTACAATGAGCAGTTCTTC
>TRBJ1-2|15|NA|TRBV7-9|TRBD1
CASSYGQGRGYGYTF
TGTGCCAGCAGCTACGGACAGGGTCGCGGCTATGGCTACACCTTC
>TRBJ1-6|16|NA|TRBV5-4|NA
CASKHVKQPRVRPLHF
TGTGCCAGCAAGCATGTAAAACAGCCCAGGGTTAGGCCCCTCCACTTT
>TRBJ2-2|15|few|TRBV13|NA
CASGVQPRNTGELFF
TGTGCCAGCGGAGTTCAGCCTAGAAACACCGGGGAGCTGTTTTTT
>TRBJ2-7|13|few|TRBV18|NA
CASSPQNPSEQYF
TGTGCCAGCTCACCACAGAATCCCAGTGAGCAGTACTTC
>TRBJ2-1|14|NA|TRBV19|TRBD2
CASRASGGFREQFF
TGTGCCAGTAGGGCTAGCGGGGGGTTCAGGGAGCAGTTCTTC
>TRBJ2-2|14|few|TRBV14|NA
CASSQVGFIGELFF
TGTGCCAGCAGCCAAGTTGGGTTTATCGGGGAGCTGTTTTTT
>TRBJ2-1|13|NA|TRBV2|TRBD1
CASSRQGDNEQFF
TGTGCCAGCAGCCGACAGGGGGACAATGAGCAGTTCTTC
>TRBJ2-1|14|NA|TRBV10-3|NA
CATAEGSSYNEQFF
TGTGCCACCGCAGAAGGTAGCTCCTACAATGAGCAGTTCTTC
>TRBJ2-2|12|NA|TRBV18|NA
CASSPDTGELFF
TGTGCCAGCTCACCGGACACCGGGGAGCTGTTTTTT
>TRBJ2-7|13|few|TRBV25-1|NA
CASSERALYEQYF
TGTGCCAGCAGTGAGCGGGCGCTCTACGAGCAGTACTTC
>TRBJ1-4|15|few|TRBV5-1|NA
CASSTAGAANEKLFF
TGCGCCAGCAGCACCGCAGGGGCGGCTAATGAAAAACTGTTTTTT
>TRBJ1-6|17|NA|TRBV14|NA
CASSQHSGRTRGSPLHF
TGTGCCAGCAGCCAACATTCAGGGAGGACTAGGGGGTCACCCCTCCACTTT
>TRBJ1-1|12|few|TRBV9|NA
CASSPVHTEAFF
TGTGCCAGCAGCCCGGTTCACACTGAAGCTTTCTTT
>TRBJ1-5|16|NA|TRBV7-8|TRBD1
CASSSTPGQGNQPQHF
TGTGCCAGCAGCTCAACCCCGGGACAGGGGAATCAGCCCCAGCATTTT
>TRBJ2-3|15|few|TRBV9|NA
CASSALGSWTDTQYF
TGTGCCAGCAGCGCCCTCGGGTCGTGGACAGATACGCAGTATTTT
>TRBJ2-7|15|NA|TRBV5-1|NA
CASSLGPGTVNEQYF
TGCGCCAGCAGCTTGGGTCCCGGGACGGTGAACGAGCAGTACTTC
>TRBJ2-7|16|few|TRBV9|TRBD2
CASSSTSGGPPYEQYF
TGTGCCAGCAGCTCGACTAGCGGGGGGCCACCCTACGAGCAGTACTTC
>TRBJ2-1|17|few|TRBV4-2|NA
CASSRTTTLSSYNEQFF
TGTGCCAGCAGCCGAACCACCACCCTGAGCTCCTACAATGAGCAGTTCTTC
>TRBJ2-7|15|NA|TRBV19|TRBD2
CASSIYSGGAYEQYF
TGTGCCAGTAGTATATATAGCGGGGGCGCTTACGAGCAGTACTTC
>TRBJ2-7|16|NA|TRBV28|NA
CASTTQPLPPSYEQYF
TGTGCCAGCACTACACAGCCGCTCCCACCTTCCTACGAGCAGTACTTC
>TRBJ1-6|15|few|TRBV2|NA
CASSEEHSSNSPLHF
TGTGCCAGCAGTGAAGAGCACAGCAGCAATTCACCCCTCCACTTT
>TRBJ1-4|14|few|TRBV28|TRBD1
CASSLTGDNEKLFF
TGTGCCAGCAGCCTAACAGGGGATAATGAAAAACTGTTTTTT
>TRBJ1-2|15|NA|TRBV4-3|NA
CASSQEGRRFDGYTF
TGCGCCAGCAGCCAAGAGGGGAGGAGGTTCGATGGCTACACCTTC
>TRBJ1-2|13|NA|TRBV7-9|NA
CASSFDGQYGYTF
TGTGCCAGCAGCTTCGACGGACAATATGGCTACACCTTC
>TRBJ2-7|16|few|TRBV25-1|NA
CASSATDYRVSNEQYF
TGTGCCAGCAGCGCTACTGACTACAGGGTTAGCAACGAGCAGTACTTC
>TRBJ1-1|14|NA|TRBV5-1|NA
CASSPLGQNTEAFF
TGCGCCAGCAGCCCGCTGGGACAGAACACTGAAGCTTTCTTT
>TRBJ1-2|12|few|TRBV6-5|NA
CASRTGFYGYTF
TGTGCCAGCAGGACAGGTTTCTATGGCTACACCTTC
>TRBJ2-6|18|few|TRBV25-1|TRBD2
CASSDPTSGGSGANVLTF
TGTGCCAGCAGTGATCCGACTAGCGGGGGCTCTGGGGCCAACGTCCTGACTTTC
>TRBJ2-5|15|NA|TRBV5-1|TRBD1
CASSPPQGALETQYF
TGCGCCAGCAGTCCCCCCCAGGGGGCCTTAGAGACCCAGTACTTC
>TRBJ2-3|14|few|TRBV11-2|NA
CASSLAGKSDTQYF
TGTGCCAGCAGCTTAGCGGGGAAGTCAGATACGCAGTATTTT
>TRBJ1-6|12|NA|TRBV2|NA
CASRSGDSPLHF
TGTGCCAGCAGGTCAGGGGATTCACCCCTCCACTTT
>TRBJ1-1|14|few|TRBV18|NA
CASSESTGNTEAFF
TGTGCCAGCTCAGAATCAACAGGGAACACTGAAGCTTTCTTT
>TRBJ2-2|15|NA|TRBV11-2|NA
CASSFAGSNTGELFF
TGTGCCAGCAGCTTCGCGGGGTCGAACACCGGGGAGCTGTTTTTT
>TRBJ1-5|17|NA|TRBV30|TRBD1
CAWGLGGTGYSNQPQHF
TGTGCCTGGGGCCTGGGGGGGACAGGTTATAGCAATCAGCCCCAGCATTTT
>TRBJ2-7|21|NA|TRBV2|TRBD1
CASSEIISGTGAPLTTYEQYF
TGTGCCAGCAGTGAAATCATTTCCGGGACAGGGGCCCCGTTGACCACCTACGAGCAGTACTTC